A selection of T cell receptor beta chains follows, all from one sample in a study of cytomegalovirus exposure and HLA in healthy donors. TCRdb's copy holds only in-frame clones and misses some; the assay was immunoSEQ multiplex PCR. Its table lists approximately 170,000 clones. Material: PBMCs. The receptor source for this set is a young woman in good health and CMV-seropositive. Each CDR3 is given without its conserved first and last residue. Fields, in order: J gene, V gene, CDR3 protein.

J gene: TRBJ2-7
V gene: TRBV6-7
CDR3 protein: ASIAGNGTSSYEQY

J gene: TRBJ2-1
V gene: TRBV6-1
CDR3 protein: ASSVELAGGSEQF

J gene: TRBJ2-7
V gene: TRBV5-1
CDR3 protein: ASSPETSVPSRD

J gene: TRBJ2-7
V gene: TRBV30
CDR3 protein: AWRTSGSYEQY

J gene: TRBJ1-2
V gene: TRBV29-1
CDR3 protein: SVERGTGGIYGYT

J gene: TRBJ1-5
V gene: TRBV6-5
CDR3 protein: ASSSGRSYGNQPQH

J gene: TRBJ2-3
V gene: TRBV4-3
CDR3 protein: ASSQDGTSLRDTQY

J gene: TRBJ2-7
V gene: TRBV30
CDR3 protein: AGTTEGYEQY

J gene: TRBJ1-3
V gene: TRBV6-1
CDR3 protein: ASSGDRPYSGNTIY

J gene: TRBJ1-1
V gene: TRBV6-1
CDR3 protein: ASSGQGTEAF

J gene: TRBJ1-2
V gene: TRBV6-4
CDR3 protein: ASSEMGPDSGEGYT

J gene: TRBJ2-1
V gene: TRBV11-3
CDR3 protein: ASSLESGRGQGNEQF

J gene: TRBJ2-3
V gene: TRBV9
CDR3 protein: ASSISGGHTDTQY

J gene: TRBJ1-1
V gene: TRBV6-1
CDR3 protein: ASSVPVTGATEAF

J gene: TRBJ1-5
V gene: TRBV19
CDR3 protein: ASRHRQGGNQPQH

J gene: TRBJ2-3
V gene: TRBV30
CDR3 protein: AWGLAGAGDTQY

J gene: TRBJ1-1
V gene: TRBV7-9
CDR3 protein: ASTLGRRAEAF

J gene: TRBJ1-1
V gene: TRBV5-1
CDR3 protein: ASSLGSENTEAF

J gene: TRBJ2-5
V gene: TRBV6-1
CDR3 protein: ASSEGFGVQETQY

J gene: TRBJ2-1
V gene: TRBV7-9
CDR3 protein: ASSFGLAYNEQF

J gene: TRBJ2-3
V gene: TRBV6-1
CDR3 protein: ASSESGGEGYTDTQY

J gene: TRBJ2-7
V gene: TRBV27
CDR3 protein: ASTSGPKGYEQY

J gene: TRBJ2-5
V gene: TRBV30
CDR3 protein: AWTGLAGEETQY

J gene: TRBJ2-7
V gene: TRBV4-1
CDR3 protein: ASSQDTSDFYEQY

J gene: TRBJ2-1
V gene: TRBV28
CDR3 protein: ASSLRYLENEQF

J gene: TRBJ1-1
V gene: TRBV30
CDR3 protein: AWSVGGATEAF

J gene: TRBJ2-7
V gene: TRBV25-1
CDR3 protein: ASTSGTSYEQY

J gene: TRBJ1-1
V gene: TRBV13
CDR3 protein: ASSPRGINTEAF

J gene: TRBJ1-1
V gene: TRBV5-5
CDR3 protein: ASRPLDRKNTEAF

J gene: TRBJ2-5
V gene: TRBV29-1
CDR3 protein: SVETAIQETQY

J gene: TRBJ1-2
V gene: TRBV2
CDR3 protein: ASRSGQGQIYGYT

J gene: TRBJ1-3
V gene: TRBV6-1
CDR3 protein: ASSGIISGNTIY

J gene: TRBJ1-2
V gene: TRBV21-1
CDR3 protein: ASDYSRDLANYGYT

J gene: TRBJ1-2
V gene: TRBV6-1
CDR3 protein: ASREQGAYGYT

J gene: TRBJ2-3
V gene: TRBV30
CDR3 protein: AWRLLSTDTQY

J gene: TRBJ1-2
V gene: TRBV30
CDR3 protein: AWIEGARGYT

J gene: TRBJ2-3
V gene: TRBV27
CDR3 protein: ASSESILSTDTQY

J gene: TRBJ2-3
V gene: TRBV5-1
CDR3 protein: ASSIGLAGGLPSTDTQY

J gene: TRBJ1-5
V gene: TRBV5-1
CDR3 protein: ASSSETGGGQPQH

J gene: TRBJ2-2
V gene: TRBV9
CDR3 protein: ASSPPYGQGASTGELF

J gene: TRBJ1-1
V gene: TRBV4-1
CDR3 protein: ASSQSGDRRAF

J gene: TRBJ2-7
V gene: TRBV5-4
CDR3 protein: ASSLVFTQGDYEQY

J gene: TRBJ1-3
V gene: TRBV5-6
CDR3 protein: ASSRQGAGNTIY

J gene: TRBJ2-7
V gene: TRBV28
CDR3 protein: ASRFPGQGDNNEQY

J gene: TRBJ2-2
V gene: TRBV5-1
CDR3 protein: ASSPRGVAGGGSNTGELF